This T cell receptor beta chain was sequenced for a study of T cells after yellow fever vaccination. Looking at the study overall: SMART-Seq v4 Ultra Low Input prepared the low-cell-number fractions. Whole-study findings and limits: Booster samples showed a return of most primary-vaccination clones (roughly 96% CD4, approximately 85% CD8).

In regard to this clonotype: Its antigen is as yet unknown.

With 6 bases removed from V and 0 bases from J, the gap between germline ends came to 8 bases. Germline V gene lookup returns CDR1 SNHLY and CDR2 FYNNEI. This CDR3 is built from 13 residues. The 5'RACE template-switching step produced TCR cDNA and added a universal primer site and UMIs. TCRdb independently ran MiXCR on the 5' RACE reads; one entry per CDR3 protein. The table has fewer than 350,000 distinct CDR3 sequences, 8.7% seen once. This specimen was PBMCs, taken on the day of the first yellow fever vaccination. This receptor was taken from a man between 18 and 29 years old who received the YFV17D yellow fever vaccine. The chain carries TRBV2 and TRBJ2-5, with D perhaps assigned TRBD1 or TRBD2 (5 bases each). The CDR3 spells CASRRDHQETQYF. For the CDR3, the DNA is TGTGCCAGCAGACGGGACCACCAAGAGACCCAGTACTTC.